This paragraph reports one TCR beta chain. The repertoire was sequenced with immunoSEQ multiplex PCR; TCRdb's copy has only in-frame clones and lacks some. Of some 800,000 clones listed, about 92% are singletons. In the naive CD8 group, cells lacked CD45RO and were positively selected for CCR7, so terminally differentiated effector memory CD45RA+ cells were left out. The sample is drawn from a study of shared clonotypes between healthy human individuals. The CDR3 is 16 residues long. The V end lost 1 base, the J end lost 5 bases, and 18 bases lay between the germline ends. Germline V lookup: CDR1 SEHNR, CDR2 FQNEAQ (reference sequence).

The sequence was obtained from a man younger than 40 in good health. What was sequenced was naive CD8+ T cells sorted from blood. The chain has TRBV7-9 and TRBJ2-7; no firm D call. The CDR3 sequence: CASSLGVSATYDEQYF. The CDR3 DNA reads TGTGCCAGCAGCTTAGGAGTTTCGGCCACGTACGACGAGCAGTACTTC.